One and the same sample provided the 24 T cell receptor beta chains below, sequenced in a study of blood T cell repertoires in COVID-19. TCRdb keeps only in-frame clones here, not all; method: immunoSEQ multiplex PCR. The sample lists about 160,000 clones, roughly 84% seen once, with 8.3% in the top ten. Sequencing was done on a sample of peripheral blood. These receptors were taken from a woman in her fifties or sixties with COVID-19, enrolled during active disease.

The CDR3 reads CASSLGQASYEQYF. The CDR3 region has the DNA TGTGCCAGTAGCCTCGGACAGGCCTCCTACGAGCAGTACTTC. V and J are TRBV19 and TRBJ2-7, with TRBD1 identical over 7 bases. The trim removed 6 bases at V and 0 bases at J, leaving 5 bases unmatched. The length of the CDR3 is 14 residues. CDR1 and CDR2 (germline): LNHDA, SQIVND (reference sequence).

CDR3 nucleotides: TGCGCCAGCAGCTGGGACAGCGTGGAGACCCAGTACTTC. As protein: CASSWDSVETQYF. The V gene is TRBV5-1, the J gene TRBJ2-5, with 7 bases that match TRBD1. CDR1 SGHRS and CDR2 YFSETQ come from the germline V gene. Unmatched junction bases numbered 4, after V lost 3 bases and J lost 5 bases. This CDR3 comprises 13 residues. Supplemented by reference TRBV5-1 and TRBJ2-5, the full variable domain reads KAGVTQTPRYLIKTRGQQVTLSCSPISGHRSVSWYQQTPGQGLQFLFEYFSETQRNKGNFPGRFSGRQFSNSRSEMNVSTLELGDSALYLCASSWDSVETQYFGPGTRLLVL.

The gene calls are TRBV10-3 and TRBJ1-2, with no clear D. This CDR3 has 12 amino acids. The germline V gene has CDR1 ENHRY and CDR2 SYGVKD. Trimming took off 2 bases at V and 4 bases at J, with 5 bases between the two ends. The CDR3 loop reads CAISETVYGYTF. The CDR3, as DNA: TGTGCCATCAGTGAGACAGTCTATGGCTACACCTTC.

This chain's CDR3 is CASSTVGLFEAFF. The CDR3 DNA sequence: TGTGCCAGCTCAACGGTCGGGTTGTTTGAAGCTTTCTTT. This chain connects TRBV18 to TRBJ1-1; D is unresolved. In germline, CDR1 is KGHSH, CDR2 LQKENI. The length of the CDR3 is 13 residues. Trimming stripped 5 bases from V and 7 bases from J, with 14 bases between.

The chain has TRBV5-1 and TRBJ2-1, with 8 bases fitting TRBD1. Germline values: CDR1 SGHRS, CDR2 YFSETQ. V shed 4 bases and J 12 bases; nucleotides not matched to a gene: 15. This CDR3 spans 15 amino acids. CDR3 amino acids: CASSRGQETNRRQFF. The CDR3 DNA reads as TGCGCCAGCAGCCGGGGACAGGAGACGAACAGGAGGCAGTTCTTC.

CDR3 residues: CASSDSLYNEQFF. The CDR3, as DNA: TGTGCCAGCAGTGACTCTCTATACAATGAGCAGTTCTTC. The rearrangement joins TRBV6-4 to TRBJ2-1; D is undetermined. V dropped 0 bases and J dropped 4 bases, with 4 bases sitting between them. This CDR3 has 13 amino acids. Germline V gene lookup returns CDR1 MRHNA and CDR2 SNTAGT.

This clone is a singleton in its sample. The chain joins TRBV5-1 to TRBJ2-2, with D tentatively TRBD1 (5 bases). Germline-derived CDR1 and CDR2 are SGHRS and YFSETQ. This CDR3 has 16 residues. Trimming shortened V by 5 bases and J by 6 bases, and 20 bases separated the two germline ends. The CDR3 loop reads CASSDDSPRVPGELFF. The CDR3 bases are TGCGCCAGCAGTGACGACAGTCCCAGGGTCCCCGGGGAGCTGTTTTTT.

A single count supports this clone. V gene TRBV27 combines with J gene TRBJ1-5; 8 bases line up with TRBD1. CDR3 length: 13 amino acids. V lost 4 bases to trimming and J lost 7 bases; unmatched junction nucleotides: 3. CDR1 and CDR2 from the germline V gene are MNHEY and SMNVEV (reference sequence). For the CDR3, the DNA is TGTGCCAGCAGTTGGACAGGGAGGCAGCCCCAGCATTTT. Protein product: CASSWTGRQPQHF.

The chain couples TRBV10-1 to TRBJ2-1; 12 nucleotides match TRBD2. Germline CDR1 and CDR2: WNHNN and SYGVQD (reference sequence). J was trimmed by 6 bases and V by 6 bases; bases with no gene match: 9. The CDR3 is made up of 16 amino acids. The CDR3 is CASSREPSGRANEQFF. CDR3 in DNA: TGCGCCAGCAGCCGTGAGCCTAGCGGGAGGGCCAATGAGCAGTTCTTC.

J is TRBJ2-7 and V is TRBV11-2, with D tentatively TRBD1 (6 bases). Trimming shortened V by 5 bases and J by 3 bases, and 20 bases separated the two germline ends. This CDR3 contains 16 residues. The germline V gene encodes CDR1 SGHAT and CDR2 FQNNGV. CDR3 protein: CASSPQFTGIVYEQYV. The CDR3 coding sequence is TGTGCCAGCAGCCCACAATTTACAGGGATCGTCTACGAGCAGTACGTC.

V and J are TRBV3-1 (or the pseudogene TRBV3-2) and TRBJ2-5, with a possible D match to TRBD1 (6 bases). This CDR3 has 14 amino acids. CDR1 LGHDT and CDR2 YNNKEL come from the germline V gene (reference sequence). The V and J ends lost 4 bases and 5 bases respectively, with 14 bases between them. The DNA for the CDR3 is TGTGCCAGCAGCCTAAACAGGGTTTGGGAGACCCAGTACTTC. Protein sequence: CASSLNRVWETQYF.

The chain joins TRBV19 to TRBJ2-1; D gene unclear. Per germline, CDR1 LNHDA and CDR2 SQIVND (reference sequence). The CDR3 extends over 12 amino acids. V was pared by 1 base and J by 7 bases, with 5 bases between. The DNA for the CDR3 is TGTGCCAGTAGTATAGCGCGGAATGAGCAGTTCTTC. The encoded protein is CASSIARNEQFF. Using reference TRBV19 and TRBJ2-1 for the parts outside the CDR3, the full variable domain is DGGITQSPKYLFRKEGQNVTLSCEQNLNHDAMYWYRQDPGQGLRLIYYSQIVNDFQKGDIAEGYSVSREKKESFPLTVTSAQKNPTAFYLCASSIARNEQFFGPGTRLTVL.

The gene calls are TRBV3-1 (or the pseudogene TRBV3-2) and TRBJ1-1; possible D gene TRBD1, 5 bases. V was shortened by 1 base and J by 3 bases, with 15 bases between the two germline ends. The germline gives CDR1 LGHDT, CDR2 YNNKEL (reference sequence). This CDR3 is built from 16 residues. The CDR3 reads CASSQGPGIGDTEAFF. The CDR3 region has the DNA TGTGCCAGCAGCCAAGGCCCAGGGATTGGGGACACTGAAGCTTTCTTT.

The chain employs TRBV12-3 or TRBV12-4 and TRBJ1-1; the match to TRBD1 covers 7 bases. The CDR3 sequence is 13 residues long. With 1 base clipped from V and 6 bases from J, the junction kept 2 bases outside the gene matches. Written as DNA, the CDR3 is TGTGCCAGCAGTTTAGGTCAGGGGGCTGAAGCTTTCTTT. Encoded protein: CASSLGQGAEAFF.

This chain connects TRBV6-6 to TRBJ1-2; 7 bases are a match to TRBD1. Germline lookup yields CDR1 MNHNY and CDR2 SVGAGI (reference sequence). J lost 3 bases, V lost 2 bases, and 3 bases had no gene match. CDR3 length: 14 residues. This CDR3 reads CASSYEQGHYGYTF. The CDR3 coding sequence is TGTGCCAGCAGTTACGAACAGGGGCACTATGGCTACACCTTC.

V and J are TRBV7-2 and TRBJ1-5; D may be TRBD1 (5 bases). CDR1 and CDR2 (germline): SGHTA, FQGNSA. The V gene lost 6 bases and the J gene lost 4 bases, with 19 bases spanning the gap. There are 16 residues in the CDR3. This CDR3 reads CASSLRGGGGNQPQHF. CDR3 in DNA: TGTGCCAGCAGTTTGCGGGGGGGAGGTGGGAATCAGCCCCAGCATTTT.

The chain combines TRBV5-1 with TRBJ1-1; tentative D call: TRBD1 (6 bases). This CDR3 contains 15 residues. V shed 5 bases and J shed 0 bases, with 14 bases lying between them. The germline CDR1 and CDR2 sequences are SGHRS and YFSETQ. CDR3 amino acids: CASRGGVGMNTEAFF. In DNA form, the CDR3 reads TGCGCCAGCAGAGGGGGGGTAGGCATGAACACTGAAGCTTTCTTT.

The chain carries TRBV23-1 and TRBJ1-5; maybe TRBD1 (6 bases). TRBV23-1 is noted as an ORF with a role that remains uncertain. The CDR3 spans 19 residues. Trimming pared 4 bases from V and 0 bases from J, leaving 22 bases between. In DNA form, the CDR3 reads TGCGCCAGCAGTCCCAAACACACAGGGTTATCCCATAGCAATCAGCCCCAGCATTTT. This gives the protein CASSPKHTGLSHSNQPQHF.

The chain links TRBV9 to TRBJ1-1; TRBD1 aligns across 7 bases. The CDR3 covers 16 residues. CDR1 and CDR2 from the germline V gene are SGDLS and YYNGEE. With 0 bases clipped from V and 4 bases from J, the junction kept 9 bases outside the gene matches. Here the CDR3 reads CASSVVRQGVGTEAFF. The CDR3 DNA is TGTGCCAGCAGCGTAGTTAGGCAGGGGGTTGGCACTGAAGCTTTCTTT.

This clone was detected only once. The rearrangement links TRBV5-1 to TRBJ1-4; D possibly corresponds to TRBD1 (6 bases). The CDR3 consists of 15 residues. Germline V gives CDR1 SGHRS, CDR2 YFSETQ. The V and J ends lost 4 bases and 3 bases respectively, with 13 bases between them. Here the CDR3 reads CASSREQGSNEKLFF. Written as DNA, the CDR3 is TGCGCCAGCAGCAGGGAACAGGGATCTAATGAAAAACTGTTTTTT.

This chain connects TRBV13 to TRBJ1-4; D unclear. V lost 5 bases, J lost 2 bases, and 12 bases lay in between. Germline lookup yields CDR1 PRHDT and CDR2 FYEKMQ (reference sequence). The CDR3 loop spans 15 amino acids. The CDR3 DNA follows: TGTGCCAGCAGCCTGCGGGGTTGGACTAATGAAAAACTGTTTTTT. Protein product: CASSLRGWTNEKLFF.

The chain uses TRBV7-9 and TRBJ1-5; D might be TRBD1 (5 bases). CDR1 is SEHNR and CDR2 is FQNEAQ in the germline V gene (reference sequence). This CDR3 has 14 residues. V was shortened by 4 bases and J by 0 bases, with 7 bases between the two germline ends. The CDR3 coding sequence is TGTGCCAGCAGCTCGGACAATAGCAATCAGCCCCAGCATTTT. This gives the protein CASSSDNSNQPQHF.

In DNA form, the CDR3 reads TGTGCCAGCAGCTTCCAAGCGGGAGCTGGAGAGACCCAGTACTTC. Its translation: CASSFQAGAGETQYF. The chain carries TRBV5-4 and TRBJ2-5; 8 nucleotides align to TRBD2. CDR3 length: 15 amino acids. Germline V gene lookup returns CDR1 SGHNT and CDR2 YYREEE (reference sequence). V lost 2 bases, J lost 4 bases, and 7 bases stayed unmatched.

The chain carries TRBV29-1 and TRBJ2-7, with TRBD1 matching 9 bases. V shed 5 bases, J shed 0 bases, and the junction held 11 bases outside the gene matches. Germline V gene lookup returns CDR1 SQVTM and CDR2 ANQGSEA. The CDR3 has 16 residues. CDR3 sequence reads: CSVRGQGRAGSYEQYF. CDR3 nucleotides: TGCAGCGTTAGGGGACAGGGACGGGCTGGCTCCTACGAGCAGTACTTC.